This TCR beta chain was retrieved from a study of T cells in Graves' hyperthyroidism and ophthalmopathy. RNA transcripts were the template for amplifying TCR beta CDR3 regions. A set of HTBI primers served as the primers for a first-round RT-PCR of the TCR CDR3. Via MiXCR, TCRdb re-called the multiplex PCR reads, giving one row per CDR3 protein. The table lists hundreds of thousands of distinct CDR3 sequences, around 13% of them singletons. The V gene's germline CDR1 is SGHTA and CDR2 FQGNSA. The germline V and J ends were trimmed by 1 base and 1 base, with 13 bases remaining between them. The CDR3 totals 16 residues. This clonotype was counted many times.

Sequenced input: blood. The chain is built from TRBV7-2 and TRBJ1-1, with D perhaps TRBD1 (5 bases). The TCR comes from a woman aged 45-65 years with Graves' ophthalmopathy. CDR3 bases: TGTGCCAGCAGCTTAGAAAAGCAGGGAACGAACACTGAAGCTTTCTTT. It specifies CASSLEKQGTNTEAFF. Full variable domain (outside the CDR3, taken from reference TRBV7-2 and TRBJ1-1): GAGVSQSPSNKVTEKGKDVELRCDPISGHTALYWYRQSLGQGLEFLIYFQGNSAPDKSGLPSDRFSAERTGGSVSTLTIQRTQQEDSAVYLCASSLEKQGTNTEAFFGQGTRLTVV.